This is a list of T cell receptor beta chains from one sample in a study of shared clonotypes between healthy human individuals. Data came from immunoSEQ multiplex PCR; TCRdb stores just in-frame clones and leaves some out. The sample lists about 600,000 clones; just under 97% were seen once. Source material: naive CD8+ T cells sorted from blood. These receptors were collected from a woman aged 25 to 45 in good health. Each CDR3 is given with its conserved first and last residue. D genes are given only for firm matches. Rows give clone size only sometimes, using once, few, many, or a class for an expanded clone.

J: TRBJ2-1; size: .; D: .; V: TRBV4-1; DNA: TGCGCCAGCAGCCAAGGGTCCAGTGAGCAGTTCTTC; CDR3: CASSQGSSEQFF
J: TRBJ1-1; size: .; D: .; V: TRBV29-1; DNA: TGCAGCGTTGAACAGGGGTCTGGGACTGAAGCTTTCTTT; CDR3: CSVEQGSGTEAFF
J: TRBJ2-1; size: .; D: .; V: TRBV2; DNA: TGTGCCAGCATTAGACTAGTGGATAACCACAATGAGCAGTTCTTC; CDR3: CASIRLVDNHNEQFF
J: TRBJ2-7; size: .; D: .; V: TRBV6-1; DNA: TGTGCCAGCAGTGAAGGGGCAGGCCTCTACGAGCAGTACTTC; CDR3: CASSEGAGLYEQYF
J: TRBJ2-1; size: .; D: .; V: TRBV7-6; DNA: TGTGCCAGCAGCCCGGGACTCCCGGTATTAGAGCAGTTCTTC; CDR3: CASSPGLPVLEQFF
J: TRBJ2-7; size: .; D: TRBD1; V: TRBV7-9; DNA: TGTGCCAGCAGCAAGCCGGGACAGTCCTACGAGCAGTACTTC; CDR3: CASSKPGQSYEQYF
J: TRBJ2-1; size: once; D: .; V: TRBV6-1; DNA: TGTGCCAGCAGTGAAATAGGGGCGGCCCATAACAATGAGCAGTTCTTC; CDR3: CASSEIGAAHNNEQFF
J: TRBJ1-5; size: once; D: .; V: TRBV19; DNA: TGTGCCAGTAGTATCCTCAAGTCTTGGCCCCAGCATTTT; CDR3: CASSILKSWPQHF
J: TRBJ1-2; size: .; D: TRBD1; V: TRBV19; DNA: TGTGCCAGTAGTACCTGGACAGGGACCCCGTCTGACTACACCTTC; CDR3: CASSTWTGTPSDYTF
J: TRBJ1-2; size: .; D: .; V: TRBV27; DNA: TGTGCCAGCAGTTTAGGGCAGGGATCTAACTATGGCTACACCTTC; CDR3: CASSLGQGSNYGYTF
J: TRBJ2-1; size: .; D: .; V: TRBV4-1; DNA: TGCGCCAGCAGCCAAGAGCGGGATCTTTACTATGAGCAGTTCTTC; CDR3: CASSQERDLYYEQFF
J: TRBJ2-3; size: .; D: TRBD2; V: TRBV27; DNA: TGTGCCAGCAGTCCACTAGCGGGAGGGCCCACAGATACGCAGTATTTT; CDR3: CASSPLAGGPTDTQYF
J: TRBJ2-1; size: once; D: .; V: TRBV27; DNA: TGTGCCAGCAGTTTAACAGCTACCCCCCACAATGAGCAGTTCTTC; CDR3: CASSLTATPHNEQFF
J: TRBJ2-1; size: .; D: TRBD2; V: TRBV28; DNA: TGTGCCAGCAGTTTACCTTCCAGTGGACTAGCAGAGGAAATTGGCTACAATGAGCAGTTCTTC; CDR3: CASSLPSSGLAEEIGYNEQFF
J: TRBJ1-5; size: .; D: TRBD1; V: TRBV19; DNA: TGTGCCAGTAGTAAGACAGGGTATAGCAATCAGCCCCAGCATTTT; CDR3: CASSKTGYSNQPQHF
J: TRBJ2-2; size: .; D: TRBD1; V: TRBV6-5; DNA: TGTGCCAGCAGTCGTGACAGGGCCGGGGAGCTGTTTTTT; CDR3: CASSRDRAGELFF
J: TRBJ2-7; size: .; D: .; V: TRBV23-1; DNA: TGCGCCAGCAGTCAATCGGGTCAAACGGGGGTCGATTGCTACGAGCAGTACTTC; CDR3: CASSQSGQTGVDCYEQYF
J: TRBJ2-3; size: .; D: TRBD2; V: TRBV30; DNA: TGTGCCTGGAGTGTCCAACTAGCGGAAAGCACAGATACGCAGTATTTT; CDR3: CAWSVQLAESTDTQYF
J: TRBJ2-7; size: .; D: TRBD2; V: TRBV9; DNA: TGTGCCAGCAGCGTCAGTAGCGGGAGTTCCTACGAGCAGTACTTC; CDR3: CASSVSSGSSYEQYF
J: TRBJ1-1; size: .; D: .; V: TRBV7-9; DNA: TGTGCCAGCAGCTTTTCGGGGGTCACTGAAGCTTTCTTT; CDR3: CASSFSGVTEAFF
J: TRBJ1-1; size: .; D: TRBD1; V: TRBV18; DNA: TGTGCCAGCTCACCATCAGCCCAGGACAGGCGGTCCCCCGAAGCTTTCTTT; CDR3: CASSPSAQDRRSPEAFF
J: TRBJ1-2; size: .; D: .; V: TRBV28; DNA: TGTGCCAGCAGTTCTATGTCTCGCTATGGCTACACCTTC; CDR3: CASSSMSRYGYTF
J: TRBJ2-7; size: .; D: TRBD2; V: TRBV28; DNA: TGTGCCAGCAGTTTGGTTGCGGGAGGGCCTTACGAGCAGTACTTC; CDR3: CASSLVAGGPYEQYF
J: TRBJ2-1; size: .; D: TRBD2; V: TRBV29-1; DNA: TGCAGCGTGGGGACGGGAGGCGGTGAGCAGTTCTTC; CDR3: CSVGTGGGEQFF
J: TRBJ1-5; size: .; D: .; V: TRBV10-3; DNA: TGTGCCATCAGTGAGTATAACGCACTGGTTGGCAATCAGCCCCAGCATTTT; CDR3: CAISEYNALVGNQPQHF
J: TRBJ2-3; size: .; D: TRBD2; V: TRBV5-4; DNA: TGTGCCAGCAGCAGACTTTTTTACGGGAGGGGCACAGATACGCAGTATTTT; CDR3: CASSRLFYGRGTDTQYF
J: TRBJ2-1; size: .; D: TRBD2; V: TRBV4-1; DNA: TGCGCCAGCAGCCAACTCGCGGGAGGGTACAATGAGCAGTTCTTC; CDR3: CASSQLAGGYNEQFF
J: TRBJ2-7; size: .; D: TRBD1; V: TRBV9; DNA: TGTGCCAGCAGCGGACGGGACAGGGGTTCCTACGAGCAGTACTTC; CDR3: CASSGRDRGSYEQYF
J: TRBJ2-7; size: .; D: .; V: TRBV27; DNA: TGTGCCAGCGGATTTCCACTAAGCGAGCAGTACTTC; CDR3: CASGFPLSEQYF
J: TRBJ1-1; size: .; D: TRBD1; V: TRBV5-1; DNA: TGCGCCAGCAGCTGGACAGGGCCCCCTGAAGCTTTCTTT; CDR3: CASSWTGPPEAFF
J: TRBJ1-2; size: .; D: TRBD1; V: TRBV5-4; DNA: TGTGCCAGCAGCAAAACAGGGGGTCGGAACTATGGCTACACCTTC; CDR3: CASSKTGGRNYGYTF
J: TRBJ2-3; size: .; D: TRBD1; V: TRBV7-6; DNA: TGTGCCAGCAGCCTTTCAGACAGGGGGCGTAGCACAGATACGCAGTATTTT; CDR3: CASSLSDRGRSTDTQYF
J: TRBJ2-1; size: .; D: .; V: TRBV29-1; DNA: TGCAGCGTTTCACGTCGGACTGGGGTTTCCTACAATGAGCAGTTCTTC; CDR3: CSVSRRTGVSYNEQFF
J: TRBJ2-1; size: .; D: TRBD2; V: TRBV19; DNA: TGTGCCAGTAGTATGGGGACTAGCGGGTACAATGAGCAGTTCTTC; CDR3: CASSMGTSGYNEQFF
J: TRBJ2-1; size: .; D: .; V: TRBV28; DNA: TGTGCCAGCAGTTTAAACAATTACAATGAGCAGTTCTTC; CDR3: CASSLNNYNEQFF
J: TRBJ2-5; size: .; D: TRBD2; V: TRBV7-8; DNA: TGTGCCAGCGGATCCTTGGGACTAGCGGGAGAGACCCAGTACTTC; CDR3: CASGSLGLAGETQYF
J: TRBJ2-1; size: .; D: TRBD2; V: TRBV29-1; DNA: TGCAGCGTTGAAAGTCGAGGCGGGAGGCTAAACAATGAGCAGTTCTTC; CDR3: CSVESRGGRLNNEQFF
J: TRBJ2-1; size: .; D: TRBD1; V: TRBV19; DNA: TGTGCCAGTAGTGCCGACAGGGGGTCCTACAATGAGCAGTTCTTC; CDR3: CASSADRGSYNEQFF
J: TRBJ2-5; size: .; D: TRBD2; V: TRBV5-4; DNA: TGTGCCAGCTGGCCCTGGACTAGCGGGGAAGAGACCCAGTACTTC; CDR3: CASWPWTSGEETQYF
J: TRBJ2-1; size: once; D: .; V: TRBV30; DNA: TGTGCCTGGAGTGTACACGGTTACAATGAGCAGTTCTTC; CDR3: CAWSVHGYNEQFF
J: TRBJ2-2; size: .; D: .; V: TRBV29-1; DNA: TGCAGCGTGGGTATGGGGGGCGCGGGAACCGGGGAGCTGTTTTTT; CDR3: CSVGMGGAGTGELFF
J: TRBJ2-5; size: .; D: .; V: TRBV5-4; DNA: TGTGCCAGCAGCCCAGGACAGGGAGGGGAGACCCAGTACTTC; CDR3: CASSPGQGGETQYF
J: TRBJ2-2; size: once; D: .; V: TRBV4-2; DNA: TGTGCCAGCAGCCAAGGGCGGTACACCGGGGAGCTGTTTTTT; CDR3: CASSQGRYTGELFF
J: TRBJ2-7; size: .; D: TRBD2; V: TRBV4-2; DNA: TGTGCCAGCAGCGTAGCGGGACAAGCCTACGAGCAGTACTTC; CDR3: CASSVAGQAYEQYF
J: TRBJ1-6; size: .; D: TRBD1; V: TRBV28; DNA: TGTGCCAGCAGGGAAACAGGGGTTGCCTATAATTCACCCCTCCACTTT; CDR3: CASRETGVAYNSPLHF
J: TRBJ1-5; size: .; D: .; V: TRBV28; DNA: TGTGCCAGCACCCCCTCGGGGTTTAGGCAGCCCCAGCATTTT; CDR3: CASTPSGFRQPQHF
J: TRBJ2-4; size: .; D: .; V: TRBV28; DNA: TGTGCCAGCACCTCCACGAAGACAGCAAAAAACATTCAGTACTTC; CDR3: CASTSTKTAKNIQYF
J: TRBJ2-7; size: .; D: .; V: TRBV27; DNA: TGTGCCAGCAGGCGGGGCTCCTACGAGCAGTACTTC; CDR3: CASRRGSYEQYF
J: TRBJ2-7; size: .; D: .; V: TRBV6-5; DNA: TGTGCCAGCAGTTACTCCGGGGACACTTTAATCTACGAGCAGTACTTC; CDR3: CASSYSGDTLIYEQYF
J: TRBJ2-2; size: .; D: .; V: TRBV4-2; DNA: TGTGCCAGCAGCTCAAGGGGGGAGCTGTTTTTT; CDR3: CASSSRGELFF
J: TRBJ2-5; size: .; D: .; V: TRBV5-1; DNA: TGCGCCAGCAGCTTGTATGGGGGGATGGGGACCGAGACCCAGTACTTC; CDR3: CASSLYGGMGTETQYF
J: TRBJ2-7; size: once; D: TRBD2; V: TRBV4-2; DNA: TGTGCCAGCAGCCAAGATCTAGGAGCGGGAACCTACGAGCAGTACTTC; CDR3: CASSQDLGAGTYEQYF
J: TRBJ2-7; size: .; D: .; V: TRBV27; DNA: TGTGCCAGCAGCTTCGGAAAGAGGTCCTACGAGCAGTACTTC; CDR3: CASSFGKRSYEQYF
J: TRBJ2-7; size: .; D: .; V: TRBV7-9; DNA: TGTGCCAGCAGCCCCCAAGGGGCAGGGAGCGCTCGGGAGCAGTACTTC; CDR3: CASSPQGAGSAREQYF
J: TRBJ2-7; size: .; D: .; V: TRBV14; DNA: TGTGCCAGCAGCCAAGACCGGGACGGGTACCTACTCGAGCAGTACTTC; CDR3: CASSQDRDGYLLEQYF
J: TRBJ2-7; size: .; D: .; V: TRBV7-2; DNA: TGTGCCAGCAGCGTAGACTTATACGAGCAGTACTTC; CDR3: CASSVDLYEQYF
J: TRBJ2-7; size: .; D: TRBD2; V: TRBV11-2; DNA: TGTGCCAGCAGCCCGGGACTAGCGGAGTCCTACGAGCAGTACTTC; CDR3: CASSPGLAESYEQYF
J: TRBJ2-5; size: .; D: .; V: TRBV9; DNA: TGTGCCAGCAGCACCGGGACCCAAGAGACCCAGTACTTC; CDR3: CASSTGTQETQYF
J: TRBJ2-7; size: .; D: .; V: TRBV28; DNA: TGTGCCAGCAGTTTATTGCTCGTGGGGTCGGCCTACGAGCAGTACTTC; CDR3: CASSLLLVGSAYEQYF